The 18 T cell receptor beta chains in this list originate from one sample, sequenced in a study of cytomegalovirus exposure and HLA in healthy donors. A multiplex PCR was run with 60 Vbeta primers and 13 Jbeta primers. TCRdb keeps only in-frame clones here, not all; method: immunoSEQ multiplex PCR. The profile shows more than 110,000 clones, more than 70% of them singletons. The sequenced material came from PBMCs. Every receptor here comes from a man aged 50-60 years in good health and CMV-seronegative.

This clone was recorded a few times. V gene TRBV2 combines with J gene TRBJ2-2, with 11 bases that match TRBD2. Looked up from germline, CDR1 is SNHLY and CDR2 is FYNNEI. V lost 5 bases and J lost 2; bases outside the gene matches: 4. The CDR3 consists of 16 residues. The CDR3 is CASSRLAGSNTGELFF. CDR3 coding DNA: TGTGCCAGCAGTCGACTAGCGGGGAGTAACACCGGGGAGCTGTTTTTT.

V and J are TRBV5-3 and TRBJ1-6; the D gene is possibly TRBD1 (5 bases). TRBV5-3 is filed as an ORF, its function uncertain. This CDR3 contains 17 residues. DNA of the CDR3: TGTGCGACCCCCCGGGTTGGGGCCTTACCCCCGAATTCACCCCTCCACTTT. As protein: CATPRVGALPPNSPLHF.

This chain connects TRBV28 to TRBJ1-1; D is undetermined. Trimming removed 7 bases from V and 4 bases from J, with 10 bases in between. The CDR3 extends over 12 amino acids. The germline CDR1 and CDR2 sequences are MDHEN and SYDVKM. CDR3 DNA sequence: TGTGCCAGCAACCTCAGGCCCACTGAAGCTTTCTTT. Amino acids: CASNLRPTEAFF.

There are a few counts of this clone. This chain's CDR3 is CASRRTGSGQPQHF. As DNA, the CDR3 is TGTGCCAGCAGGCGGACAGGCTCGGGTCAGCCCCAGCATTTT. This chain connects TRBV28 to TRBJ1-5, with 7 bases lining up with TRBD1. Germline-derived CDR1 and CDR2 are MDHEN and SYDVKM. After removal of 6 bases from V and 6 bases from J, the junction contained 8 bases not matched to a gene. This CDR3 has 14 amino acids.

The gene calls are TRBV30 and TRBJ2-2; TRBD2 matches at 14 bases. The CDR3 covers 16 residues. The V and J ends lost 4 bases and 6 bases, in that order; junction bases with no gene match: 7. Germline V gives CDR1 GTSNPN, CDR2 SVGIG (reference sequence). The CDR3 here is CAWIRGLAGDAGELFF. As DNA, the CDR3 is TGTGCCTGGATAAGGGGACTAGCGGGAGATGCCGGGGAGCTGTTTTTT.

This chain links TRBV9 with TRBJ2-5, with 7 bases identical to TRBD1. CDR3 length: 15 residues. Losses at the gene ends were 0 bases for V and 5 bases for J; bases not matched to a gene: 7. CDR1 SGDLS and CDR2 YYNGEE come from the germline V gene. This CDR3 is CASSVEGAARETQYF. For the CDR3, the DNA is TGTGCCAGCAGCGTAGAGGGGGCGGCACGGGAGACCCAGTACTTC.

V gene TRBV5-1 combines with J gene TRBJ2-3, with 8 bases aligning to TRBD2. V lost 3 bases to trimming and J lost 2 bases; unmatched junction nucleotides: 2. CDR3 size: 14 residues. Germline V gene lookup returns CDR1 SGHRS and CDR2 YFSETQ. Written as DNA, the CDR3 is TGCGCCAGCAGCTCGGGGGGGCCCACAGATACGCAGTATTTT. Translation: CASSSGGPTDTQYF.

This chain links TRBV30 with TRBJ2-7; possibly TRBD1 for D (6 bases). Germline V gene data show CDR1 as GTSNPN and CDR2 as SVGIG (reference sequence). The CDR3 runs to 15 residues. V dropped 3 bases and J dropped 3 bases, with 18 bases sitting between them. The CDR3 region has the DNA TGTGCCTGGAGATTCCGGGACACCGCCTTCTACGAGCAGTACTTC. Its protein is CAWRFRDTAFYEQYF.

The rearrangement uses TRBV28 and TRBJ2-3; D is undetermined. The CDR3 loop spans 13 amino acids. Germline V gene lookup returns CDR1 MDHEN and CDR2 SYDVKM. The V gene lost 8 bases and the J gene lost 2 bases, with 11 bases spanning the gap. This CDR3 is CASDQYDTDTQYF. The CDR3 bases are TGTGCCAGCGATCAGTACGACACAGATACGCAGTATTTT. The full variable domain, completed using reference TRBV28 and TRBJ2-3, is DVKVTQSSRYLVKRTGEKVFLECVQDMDHENMFWYRQDPGLGLRLIYFSYDVKMKEKGDIPEGYSVSREKKERFSLILESASTNQTSMYLCASDQYDTDTQYFGPGTRLTVL.

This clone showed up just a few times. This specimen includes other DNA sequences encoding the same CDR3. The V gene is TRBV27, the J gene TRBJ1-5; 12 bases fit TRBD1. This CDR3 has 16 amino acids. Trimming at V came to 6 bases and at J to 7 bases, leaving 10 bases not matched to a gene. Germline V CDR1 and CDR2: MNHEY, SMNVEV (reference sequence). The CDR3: CASSLRGGTGGQPQHF. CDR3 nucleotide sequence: TGTGCCAGCAGCTTACGTGGTGGGACAGGGGGCCAGCCCCAGCATTTT.

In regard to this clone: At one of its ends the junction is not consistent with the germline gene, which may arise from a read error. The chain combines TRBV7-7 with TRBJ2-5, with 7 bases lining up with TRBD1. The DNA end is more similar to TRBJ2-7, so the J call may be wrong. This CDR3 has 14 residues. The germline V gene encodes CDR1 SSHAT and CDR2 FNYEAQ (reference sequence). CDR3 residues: CASSPPGQPYEQYF. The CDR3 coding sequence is TGTGCTAGCAGTCCACCGGGACAGCCCTACGAGCAGTACTTC.

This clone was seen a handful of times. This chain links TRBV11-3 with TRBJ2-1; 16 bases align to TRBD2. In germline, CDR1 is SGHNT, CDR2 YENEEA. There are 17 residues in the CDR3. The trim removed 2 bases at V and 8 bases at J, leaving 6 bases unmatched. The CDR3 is CASSLRAGLAGGDEQFF. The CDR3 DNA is TGTGCCAGCAGCTTACGGGCGGGACTAGCGGGGGGGGATGAGCAGTTCTTC.

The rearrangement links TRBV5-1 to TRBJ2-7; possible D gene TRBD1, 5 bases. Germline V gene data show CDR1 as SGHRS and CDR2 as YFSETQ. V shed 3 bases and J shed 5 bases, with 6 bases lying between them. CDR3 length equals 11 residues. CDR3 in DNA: TGCGCCAGCAGCTCCAGGGACGAGCAGTACTTC. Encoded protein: CASSSRDEQYF.

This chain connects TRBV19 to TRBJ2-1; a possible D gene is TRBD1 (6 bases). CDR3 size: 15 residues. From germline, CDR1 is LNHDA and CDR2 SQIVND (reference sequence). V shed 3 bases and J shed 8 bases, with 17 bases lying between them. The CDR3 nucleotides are TGTGCCAGTAGTATTTCAGAGGGACAACGGTATGAGCAGTTCTTC. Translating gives CASSISEGQRYEQFF.

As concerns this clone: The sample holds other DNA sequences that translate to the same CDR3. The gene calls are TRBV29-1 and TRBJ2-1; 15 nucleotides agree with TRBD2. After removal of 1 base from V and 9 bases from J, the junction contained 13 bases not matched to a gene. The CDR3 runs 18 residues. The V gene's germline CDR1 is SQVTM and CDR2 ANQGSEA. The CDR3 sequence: CSVEAGLGLAGGGGEQFF. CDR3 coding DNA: TGCAGCGTTGAAGCGGGGTTGGGACTAGCGGGAGGAGGAGGTGAGCAGTTCTTC.

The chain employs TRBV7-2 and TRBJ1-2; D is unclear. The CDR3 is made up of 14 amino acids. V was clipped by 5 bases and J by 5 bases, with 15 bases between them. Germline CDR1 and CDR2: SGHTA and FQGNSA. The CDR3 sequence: CASSPLSSSYGYTF. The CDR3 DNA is TGTGCCAGCAGCCCCCTATCATCGTCTTATGGCTACACCTTC.

CDR3 loop: CASSLRSRDTQAFF. The CDR3 nucleotides are TGTGCCAGCAGTTTACGGAGCAGGGATACTCAGGCTTTCTTT. V usage is TRBV28 and J usage is TRBJ1-1; D is possibly TRBD1 (5 bases). Trimming left V 2 bases short and J 11 bases short, with 18 bases between. The germline V gene has CDR1 MDHEN and CDR2 SYDVKM. The CDR3 loop spans 14 amino acids.

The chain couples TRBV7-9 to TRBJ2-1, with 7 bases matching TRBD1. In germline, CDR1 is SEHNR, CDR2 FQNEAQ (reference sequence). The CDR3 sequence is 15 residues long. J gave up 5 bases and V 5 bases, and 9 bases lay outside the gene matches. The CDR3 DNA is TGTGCCAGCAGCCTCAGACAGGGACAAAACAATGAGCAGTTCTTC. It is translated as CASSLRQGQNNEQFF.